Detailed here is one T cell receptor beta chain. Which antigen it targets is not known. It has no much larger one-base neighbor in the sample; base qualities were not kept. This record belongs to a study of long-term antiretroviral therapy in people with HIV (dated by TCRdb to the early 2020s). About the investigation overall: The earliest samples were collected approximately a decade before the 2015 WHO recommendation for immediate ART, a period when ART was typically delayed until CD4 counts fell. A retrospective serial study tested whether ART initiation and durable HIV suppression were associated with changes in peripheral blood TRB repertoire composition and diversity. The cohort contributed about 200 cryopreserved PBMC samples from about 30 adults with confirmed HIV infection, collected serially over a mean of around six years (range 1-12). Of the approximately 30 participants with HIV, about a dozen were female. No cross-contamination during QIAcube processing was seen in test extractions of a monoclonal T-cell line run alongside a few dozen polyclonal samples. Overall results and qualifications from the work: ART initiation was associated with a significant increase in TRB diversity, but diversity stayed significantly below transplant donor controls even after long-term ART. The samples were dated from about 2003 to 2018, and the ART regimens that were used may be less effective than current ART regimens. Because pre-ART samples had limited cell numbers, unsorted PBMC were profiled rather than sorted CD4+ and CD8+ T cells. Owing to limited PBMC availability, only the TCR beta chain was sequenced, without alpha chain pairing. Narrower CDR3 length ranges were observed in HIV repertoires than in controls, and an antigen-experienced repertoire with only a slight naive shift after ART was suggested by the network structure. Inferences about post-ART repertoire changes were limited because no data were available on ART adherence, viral resistance or therapy changes. The repertoire was dominated across all time points by expanded TRB clones identified before ART initiation, although this dominance was seen to fluctuate and to decrease in many PLHIV after ART.

Via the germline V gene, CDR1 is SQVTM and CDR2 ANQGSEA. Reading from cysteine to phenylalanine, the CDR3 counts 14 amino acids. Only the CDR3 part of the read is kept: 42 bases, read in frame from the first base. The immunoSEQ hsTCRB v3.0 assay was used at survey level resolution to sequence the TRB variable region. A depth of roughly 40,000-55,000 T-cell genomes per sample was targeted for TRB sequencing. Pooled TRB libraries were sequenced on an Illumina MiSeq with a v3 150-cycle kit. Per the original workflow: Repertoire analysis was run in R within a reproducible Nextflow workflow that covered QC, data transformation and analysis. LymphoSeq2, an R package for AIRR-Seq data exploration, was used to implement custom analyses. A handful of samples that yielded fewer than 5000 total TRB sequences were excluded, so that 150 to 200 HIV repertoires were analyzed. Of the 188 retained HIV repertoires, roughly 61 were collected before and about 130 after ART initiation. Each repertoire was downsampled to 5000 TRB nucleotide sequences, and summary statistics were averaged across 100 downsampling iterations. Only TRB sequences with CDR3 regions of at least seven amino acids were retained for analysis. Diversity was measured with a Shannon entropy-derived clonality score and the Gini coefficient. In repertoire networks, the top 5000 CDR3 amino acid sequences were linked whenever an edit distance of one separated two sequences. GLIPH2 predicted antigen specificity groups and MHC restriction for TRB CDR3 amino acid sequences. To flag known associations with CMV, EBV, HIV or tissue antigens, CDR3 amino acid sequences were compared against VDJdb and McPAS-TCR. Pre-ART, post-ART and control groups were compared with Wilcoxon signed-rank tests and Holm-Bonferroni correction. This is the immuneACCESS table as TCRdb keeps it, with only in-frame sequences that have V and J called. A part of the clones is gone; compared with another copy, unresolved V genes explain less than half, and the rest is unexplained. The D gene and trimming were derived from the DNA, and the V and J assignments and clone size from that table. In all, the sample holds over 15,000 clones, and under 80% of those were seen once. The leading ten clones occupy about 15% of the sample.

To be included, a participant needed at least one PBMC sample from before ART initiation plus at least two post-ART samples. Treatment was received in the United States of America by all participants with HIV. Cryopreserved samples of about 0.95-11 million PBMC were thawed and washed before DNA extraction. At the time of the earliest PBMC sample, participants with HIV were aged between roughly 20 and 60 years. Each participant contributed PBMC samples from 1-4 timepoints before ART initiation and 2-8 timepoints after ART initiation, with a median of 7 samples. Serial HIV viral load, CD4+ T-cell count, ART history and demographic data were obtained for every participant. Genomic DNA was extracted from unsorted PBMC with a Qiagen kit on a QIAcube, with processing performed in batches of 12 samples.

The rearranged chain carries TRBV29-1 and TRBJ1-2; the D gene is unclear. The sequence was collected from a man under 40 with HIV. The sample was unsorted PBMCs, taken 2.1 to 2.2 years before starting antiretroviral therapy. The CDR3 region has the sequence CTQKWMVVNYGYTF. The DNA reads as follows: TGCACTCAAAAATGGATGGTAGTTAACTATGGCTACACCTTC.